This is a list of T cell receptor beta chains from one sample in a study of vaccination effects on CD4 cells after COVID-19. Produced via immunoSEQ multiplex PCR; TCRdb's table is partial and in-frame only. There are tens of thousands of clones in the sample; 65% to 75% occur only once, and around 3% lies in the top ten. What these receptors recognize is not known. The sample here was CD4+ T cells from PBMCs cultured with HCoV-NL63 spike peptides, taken before COVID-19 vaccination. The receptors shown here come from a human donor who received a COVID-19 vaccine. Each CDR3 is given with its conserved first and last residue. A D gene is named only where the DNA matches it firmly. Not all rows give a size; the values are once, few, many and, for expanded clones, a class.

d_gene,j_gene,v_gene,abundance,CDR3nt,CDR3aa
NA,TRBJ2-2,TRBV10-1,once,TGCGCCAGCAAGGGAAGCCCCCCCCGAGGCACCGGGGAGCTGTTTTTT,CASKGSPPRGTGELFF
TRBD1,TRBJ2-5,TRBV24-1,few,TGTGCCACCAGTGACAGGACAGGGAAAGAGACCCAGTACTTC,CATSDRTGKETQYF
NA,TRBJ1-5,TRBV5-1,once,TGCGCCAGAGTAAGTGACAGGTATAGCAATCAGCCCCAGCATTTT,CARVSDRYSNQPQHF
TRBD1,TRBJ1-1,TRBV18,NA,TGTGCCAGCTCACCTGTGACAGGGATACATGAAGCTTTCTTT,CASSPVTGIHEAFF
TRBD2,TRBJ2-1,TRBV11-3,NA,TGTGCCAGCAGCGCCAGCGGGATTCTAAAGAAGGGTGAGCAGTTCTTC,CASSASGILKKGEQFF
TRBD2,TRBJ2-2,TRBV29-1,NA,TGCAGCGTGGGACAGACTAGCGGGGGGGCCGGCACCGGGGAGCTGTTTTTT,CSVGQTSGGAGTGELFF
TRBD2,TRBJ2-1,TRBV7-2,NA,TGTGCCAGCAGTCCCGGACGGGGGGGCTCCTACAATGAGCAGTTCTTC,CASSPGRGGSYNEQFF
NA,TRBJ1-2,TRBV4-3,few,TGCGCCAGCAGCCACCCCGGCCTCCCGGGTGGCTACACCTTC,CASSHPGLPGGYTF
NA,TRBJ2-6,TRBV2,NA,TGTGCCAGCAGTGTCGGCGTCTCTGGGGCCAACGTCCTGACTTTC,CASSVGVSGANVLTF
NA,TRBJ1-1,TRBV2,NA,TGTGCCAGCAGTGAGACAGCGTTGAACACTGAAGCTTTCTTT,CASSETALNTEAFF
NA,TRBJ2-1,TRBV19,NA,TGTGCCAGTAGTATGAGGGTTTTCAATGAGCAGTTCTTC,CASSMRVFNEQFF
NA,TRBJ1-5,TRBV5-6,NA,TGTGCCAGCAGCTTGGGCGGGGTCTTTAGCAATCAGCCCCAGCATTTT,CASSLGGVFSNQPQHF
NA,TRBJ1-5,TRBV24-1,once,TGTGCCACCAGTGACCGACAGGAACAGCCCCAGCATTTT,CATSDRQEQPQHF
TRBD1,TRBJ1-5,TRBV11-2,NA,TGTGCCAGCAGCTTGGCAGGGGGACGTCAGCCCCAGCATTTT,CASSLAGGRQPQHF
TRBD1,TRBJ2-2,TRBV3-1/TRBV3-2,few,TGTGCCAGCAGCCAAGGGGACAGGTCACCGAACACCGGGGAGCTGTTTTTT,CASSQGDRSPNTGELFF
TRBD2,TRBJ2-1,TRBV7-2,few,TGTGCCAGCAGCTTAACCAGTACTAGCGGGGGGGCGAATGAGCAGTTCTTC,CASSLTSTSGGANEQFF
TRBD1,TRBJ1-2,TRBV5-1,NA,TGCGCCAGCAGCATCCCCGGCTCAGGGGGTAGGGATGGCTACACCTTC,CASSIPGSGGRDGYTF
NA,TRBJ2-2,TRBV6-5,NA,TGTGCCAGCAGTTCCTCCACCGGGGAGCTGTTTTTT,CASSSSTGELFF
NA,TRBJ1-2,TRBV19,NA,TGTGCCAGTAGTATCGACAGAAGTCAGAACTATGGCTACACCTTC,CASSIDRSQNYGYTF
TRBD2,TRBJ2-1,TRBV7-3,once,TGTGCCAGCAGCTTAACGTTTGGAGCGGGGGGTTACAATGAGCAGTTCTTC,CASSLTFGAGGYNEQFF
NA,TRBJ1-1,TRBV28,NA,TGTGCCAGCATGAGATTCAGTATGAACACTGAAGCTTTCTTT,CASMRFSMNTEAFF